This TCR beta chain was documented in a study of OX40 agonist ivuxolimab in advanced cancers. Study context: The eligibility criteria allowed prior anti-PD-1, anti-PD-L1 or anti-CTLA-4 therapy, and approximately 40% had some. Notes on the study in general: It was not determined which antigens were specifically recognized by the peripheral T cells that had undergone clonal expansion.

Assay: immunoSEQ multiplex PCR; the TCRdb copy retains only in-frame clones and omits some. The data hold 6,500 to 9,000 clones, with about 90% observed a single time. The CDR3 totals 13 residues. Germline CDR1 and CDR2: SGHRS and YFSETQ. Trimming removed 4 bases at V and 6 bases at J, with 14 bases between. The table lists this clone with a few counts. What it binds is not known. The source was CD4+ or CD8+ T cells sorted from blood, collected in a trial of the OX40 agonist ivuxolimab. The chain combines TRBV5-1 with TRBJ2-7; a weak D match, TRBD1 (5 bases). The receptor comes from an adult with an advanced solid tumor such as melanoma, head and neck, liver or kidney cancer. The CDR3 here is CASSAGWGGEQYF. CDR3 in DNA: TGCGCCAGCAGCGCTGGTTGGGGCGGCGAGCAGTACTTC. The variable domain in full, with the rest retrieved from reference TRBV5-1 and TRBJ2-7, is KAGVTQTPRYLIKTRGQQVTLSCSPISGHRSVSWYQQTPGQGLQFLFEYFSETQRNKGNFPGRFSGRQFSNSRSEMNVSTLELGDSALYLCASSAGWGGEQYFGPGTRLTVT.